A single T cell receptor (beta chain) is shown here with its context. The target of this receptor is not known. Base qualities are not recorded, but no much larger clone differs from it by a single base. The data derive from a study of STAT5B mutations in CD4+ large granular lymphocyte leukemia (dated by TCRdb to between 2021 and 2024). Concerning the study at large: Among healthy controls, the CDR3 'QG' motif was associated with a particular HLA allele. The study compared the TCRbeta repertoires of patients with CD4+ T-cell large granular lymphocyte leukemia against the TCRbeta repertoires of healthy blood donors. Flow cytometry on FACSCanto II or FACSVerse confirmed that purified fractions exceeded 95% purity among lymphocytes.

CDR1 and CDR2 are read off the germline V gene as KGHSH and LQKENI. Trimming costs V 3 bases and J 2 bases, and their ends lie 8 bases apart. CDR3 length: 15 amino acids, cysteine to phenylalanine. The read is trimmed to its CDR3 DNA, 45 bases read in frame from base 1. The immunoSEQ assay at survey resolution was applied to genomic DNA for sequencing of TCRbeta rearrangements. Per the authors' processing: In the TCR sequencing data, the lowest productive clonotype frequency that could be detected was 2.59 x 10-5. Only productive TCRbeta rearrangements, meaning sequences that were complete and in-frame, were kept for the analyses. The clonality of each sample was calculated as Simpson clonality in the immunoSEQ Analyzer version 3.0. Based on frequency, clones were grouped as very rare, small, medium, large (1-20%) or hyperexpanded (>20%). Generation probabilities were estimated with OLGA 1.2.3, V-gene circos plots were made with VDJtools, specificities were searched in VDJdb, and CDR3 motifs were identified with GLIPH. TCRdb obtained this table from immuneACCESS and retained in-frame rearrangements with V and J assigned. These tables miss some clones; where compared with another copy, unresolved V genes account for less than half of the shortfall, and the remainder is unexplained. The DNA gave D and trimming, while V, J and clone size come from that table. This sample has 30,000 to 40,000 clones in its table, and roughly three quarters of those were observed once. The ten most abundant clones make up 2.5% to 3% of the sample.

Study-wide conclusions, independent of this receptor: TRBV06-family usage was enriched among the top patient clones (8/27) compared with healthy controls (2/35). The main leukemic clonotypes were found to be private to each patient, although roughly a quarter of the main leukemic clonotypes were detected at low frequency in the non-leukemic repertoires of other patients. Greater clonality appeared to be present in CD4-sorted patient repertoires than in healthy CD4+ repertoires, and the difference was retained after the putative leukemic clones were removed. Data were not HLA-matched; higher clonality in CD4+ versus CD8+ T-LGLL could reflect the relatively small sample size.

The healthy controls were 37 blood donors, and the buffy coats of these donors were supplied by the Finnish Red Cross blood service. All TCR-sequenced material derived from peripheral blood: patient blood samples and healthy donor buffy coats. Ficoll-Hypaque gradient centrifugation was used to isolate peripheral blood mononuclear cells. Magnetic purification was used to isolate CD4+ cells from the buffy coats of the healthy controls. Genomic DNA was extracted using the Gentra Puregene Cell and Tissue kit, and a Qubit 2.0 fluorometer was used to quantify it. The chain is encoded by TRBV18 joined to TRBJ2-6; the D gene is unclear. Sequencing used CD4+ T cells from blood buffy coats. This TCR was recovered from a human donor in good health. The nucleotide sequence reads TGTGCCAGCTCACCGAGTATGGCTGGGGCCAACGTCCTGACTTTC. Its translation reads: CASSPSMAGANVLTF.